Below, 5 T cell receptor beta chains from the same sample are listed, as sequenced in a study of regulatory T cells in long-lasting Graves disease. HTBI primers from iRepertoire and Arm-PCR of CDR3 regions yielded the TCR beta libraries. TCRdb processed the multiplex PCR reads anew with MiXCR; each CDR3 protein has one entry. The sample holds 420,000 or so distinct CDR3 sequences; 16% are singletons and the top ten take about 23%. Time point described: newly diagnosed GD, antithyroid drugs for less than 3 months. Generation of the TCR library employed RNA extracted from PBMCs. The data were also submitted as part of a second study, on T cells in Graves' hyperthyroidism and ophthalmopathy.

The specimen was peripheral blood mononuclear cells (PBMCs), collected at new diagnosis, from a patient treated with antithyroid drugs. These receptors were taken from a woman under 30 with Graves disease.

This clonotype was detected ten times or more. The DNA of the CDR3 is TGCAGTGCTAGAGAACCGACAGGCTACGAGCAGTACTTC. Translating gives CSAREPTGYEQYF. V and J are TRBV20-1 and TRBJ2-7; perhaps TRBD1 as D (6 bases). The germline gives CDR1 DFQATT, CDR2 SNEGSKA (reference sequence). The CDR3 length is 13 residues. Trimming shortened V by 0 bases and J by 3 bases, and 9 bases separated the two germline ends.

The table lists this clonotype with many counts. This chain joins TRBV11-2 and TRBJ2-5; weak D call: TRBD1 (6 bases). Trimming left V 1 base short and J 3 bases short, with 9 bases between. The CDR3 loop spans 14 amino acids. Germline CDR1 is SGHAT and CDR2 is FQNNGV. CDR3 in DNA: TGTGCCAGCAGCTTAGTCAACAGGGAAGAGACCCAGTACTTC. It is translated as CASSLVNREETQYF.

The J gene is TRBJ2-7, the V gene TRBV10-3; 10 bases are shared with TRBD2. The J call is doubtful: the DNA matches TRBJ2-5 better. CDR3 length: 16 amino acids. Germline CDR1 ENHRY, CDR2 SYGVKD. CDR3 residues: CAISESPLAGEETQYF. The CDR3 nucleotides are TGTGCCATCAGTGAGTCGCCGCTAGCGGGAGAGGAGACCCAGTACTTC.

This clonotype was picked up many times. The chain joins TRBV12-3 or TRBV12-4 to TRBJ2-2; 11 bases map to TRBD2. CDR3 length equals 15 residues. After removal of 6 bases from V and 6 bases from J, the junction contained 6 bases not matched to a gene. The CDR3 region has the DNA TGTGCCAGCAGCCATAGCGGGAGGGCCCCCGGGGAGCTGTTTTTT. It yields the protein CASSHSGRAPGELFF.

This clonotype has a handful of counts. The chain links TRBV6-5 to TRBJ2-7; a weak D match, TRBD1 (5 bases). This CDR3 has 14 amino acids. Per germline, CDR1 MNHEY and CDR2 SVGAGI. V was pared by 4 bases and J by 1 base, with 11 bases between. CDR3 in amino acids: CASSWVQDSYEQYF. In DNA, the CDR3 is TGTGCCAGCAGTTGGGTACAGGATTCCTACGAGCAGTACTTC.